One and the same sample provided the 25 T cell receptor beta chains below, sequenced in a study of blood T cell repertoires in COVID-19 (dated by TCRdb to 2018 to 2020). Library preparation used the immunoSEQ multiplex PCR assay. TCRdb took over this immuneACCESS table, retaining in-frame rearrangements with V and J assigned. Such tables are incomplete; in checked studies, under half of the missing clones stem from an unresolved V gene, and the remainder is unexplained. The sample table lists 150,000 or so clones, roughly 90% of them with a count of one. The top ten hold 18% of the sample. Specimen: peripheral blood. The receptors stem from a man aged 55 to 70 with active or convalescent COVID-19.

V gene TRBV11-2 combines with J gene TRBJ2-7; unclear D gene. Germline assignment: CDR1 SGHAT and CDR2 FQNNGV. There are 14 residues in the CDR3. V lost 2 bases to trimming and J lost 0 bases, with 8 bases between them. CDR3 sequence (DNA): TGTGCCAGCAGCTTATCCCGGAGCTCCTACGAGCAGTACTTC. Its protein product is CASSLSRSSYEQYF.

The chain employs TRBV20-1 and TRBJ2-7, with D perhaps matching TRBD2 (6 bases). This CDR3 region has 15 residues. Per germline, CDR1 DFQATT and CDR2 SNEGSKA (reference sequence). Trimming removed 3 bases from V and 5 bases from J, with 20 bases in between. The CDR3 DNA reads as TGCAGTGCTAGTGCGGGGAGAAAGTTCATCCACGAGCAGTACTTC. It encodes CSASAGRKFIHEQYF.

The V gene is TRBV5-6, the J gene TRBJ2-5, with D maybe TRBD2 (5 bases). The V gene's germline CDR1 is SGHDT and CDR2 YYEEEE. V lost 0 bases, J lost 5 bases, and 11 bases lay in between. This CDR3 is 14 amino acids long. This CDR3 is CASSLELAEETQYF. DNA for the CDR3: TGTGCCAGCAGCTTGGAGCTAGCAGAGGAGACCCAGTACTTC.

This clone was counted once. The CDR3 is CASSQEGQRNTGELFF. CDR3 coding DNA: TGTGCCAGCAGCCAAGAGGGACAGAGGAACACCGGGGAGCTGTTTTTT. This chain connects TRBV4-2 to TRBJ2-2; 7 bases align to TRBD1. With 0 bases clipped from V and 1 base from J, the junction kept 2 bases outside the gene matches. The germline V gene encodes CDR1 LGHNA and CDR2 YNFKEQ. The CDR3 has 16 amino acids.

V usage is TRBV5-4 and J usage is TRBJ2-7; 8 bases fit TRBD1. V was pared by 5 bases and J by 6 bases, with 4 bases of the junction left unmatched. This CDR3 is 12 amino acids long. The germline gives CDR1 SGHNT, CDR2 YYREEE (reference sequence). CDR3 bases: TGTGCCAGCAGGATAACAGGGGGCGAGCAGTACTTC. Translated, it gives CASRITGGEQYF.

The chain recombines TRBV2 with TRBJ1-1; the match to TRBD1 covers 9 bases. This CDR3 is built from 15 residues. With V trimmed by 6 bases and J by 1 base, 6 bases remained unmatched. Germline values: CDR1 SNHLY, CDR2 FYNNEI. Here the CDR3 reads CASREPGQGNTEAFF. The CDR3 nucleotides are TGTGCCAGCAGAGAACCGGGACAGGGGAACACTGAAGCTTTCTTT.

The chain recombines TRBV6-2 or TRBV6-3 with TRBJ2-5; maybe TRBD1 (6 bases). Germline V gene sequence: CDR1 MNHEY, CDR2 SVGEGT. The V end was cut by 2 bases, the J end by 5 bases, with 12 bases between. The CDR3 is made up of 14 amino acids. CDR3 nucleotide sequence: TGTGCCAGCAGTTACCGGACAGCCTTGGAGACCCAGTACTTC. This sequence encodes CASSYRTALETQYF.

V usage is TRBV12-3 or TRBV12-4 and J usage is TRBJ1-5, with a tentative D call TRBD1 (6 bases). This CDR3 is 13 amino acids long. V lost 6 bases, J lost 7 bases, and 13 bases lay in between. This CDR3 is CASSTGYGQPQHF. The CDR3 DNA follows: TGTGCCAGCAGCACAGGGTATGGGCAGCCCCAGCATTTT.

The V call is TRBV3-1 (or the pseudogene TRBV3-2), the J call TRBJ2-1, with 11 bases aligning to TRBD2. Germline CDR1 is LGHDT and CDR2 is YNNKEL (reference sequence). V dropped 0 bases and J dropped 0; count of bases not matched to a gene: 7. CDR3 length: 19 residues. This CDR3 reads CASSQDPRLAGNSYNEQFF. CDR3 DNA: TGTGCCAGCAGCCAAGATCCGAGACTAGCGGGGAACTCCTACAATGAGCAGTTCTTC.

The CDR3 DNA reads as TGTGCCAGCAGTCCACCCCCTGGCCAGGGGGACTATGGCTACACCTTC. Its protein product is CASSPPPGQGDYGYTF. The rearrangement links TRBV28 to TRBJ1-2; 7 nucleotides agree with TRBD1. The germline CDR1 and CDR2 sequences are MDHEN and SYDVKM. The CDR3 is 16 residues long. The V segment lost 5 bases and the J segment 3 bases; nucleotides outside the gene matches: 12.

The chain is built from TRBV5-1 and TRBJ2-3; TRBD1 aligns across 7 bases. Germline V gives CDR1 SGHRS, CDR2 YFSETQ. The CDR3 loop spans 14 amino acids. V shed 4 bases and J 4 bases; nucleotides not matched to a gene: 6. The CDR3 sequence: CASSRQGSPDTQYF. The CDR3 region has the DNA TGCGCCAGCAGCCGACAGGGAAGCCCAGATACGCAGTATTTT.

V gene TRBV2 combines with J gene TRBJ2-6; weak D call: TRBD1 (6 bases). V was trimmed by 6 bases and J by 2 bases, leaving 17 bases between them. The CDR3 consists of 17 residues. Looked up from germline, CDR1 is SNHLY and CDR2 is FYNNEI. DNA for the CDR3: TGTGCCAGCAGCGCTGACTTAGGGGGAGCTGGGGCCAACGTCCTGACTTTC. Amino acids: CASSADLGGAGANVLTF.

The CDR3 DNA reads TGTGCCAGCAGCAAAGGTGTGGGGAGGGACTACGAGCAGTACTTC. This gives the protein CASSKGVGRDYEQYF. The chain employs TRBV21-1 and TRBJ2-7; no DNA check was done on the table's D call, TRBD2. TRBV21-1 is a documented pseudogene. The CDR3 has 15 amino acids.

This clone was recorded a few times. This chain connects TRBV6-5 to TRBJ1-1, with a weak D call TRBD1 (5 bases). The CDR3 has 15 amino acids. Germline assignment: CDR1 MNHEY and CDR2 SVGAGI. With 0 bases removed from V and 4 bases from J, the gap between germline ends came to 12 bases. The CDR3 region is CASSYSSGGVTEAFF. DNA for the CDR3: TGTGCCAGCAGTTACTCGTCTGGGGGGGTCACTGAAGCTTTCTTT.

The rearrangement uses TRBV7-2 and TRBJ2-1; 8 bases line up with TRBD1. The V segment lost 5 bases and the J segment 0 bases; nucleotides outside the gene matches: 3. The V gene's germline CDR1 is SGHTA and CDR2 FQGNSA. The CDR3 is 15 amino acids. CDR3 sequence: CASSIDRGSYNEQFF. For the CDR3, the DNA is TGTGCCAGCAGCATCGACAGGGGCTCCTACAATGAGCAGTTCTTC.

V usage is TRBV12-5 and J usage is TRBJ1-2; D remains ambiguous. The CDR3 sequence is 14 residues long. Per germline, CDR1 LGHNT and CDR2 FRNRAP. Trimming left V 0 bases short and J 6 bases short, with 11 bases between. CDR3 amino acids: CASGLVPDSHGYTF. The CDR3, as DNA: TGTGCTAGTGGTTTGGTACCCGACTCCCATGGCTACACCTTC.

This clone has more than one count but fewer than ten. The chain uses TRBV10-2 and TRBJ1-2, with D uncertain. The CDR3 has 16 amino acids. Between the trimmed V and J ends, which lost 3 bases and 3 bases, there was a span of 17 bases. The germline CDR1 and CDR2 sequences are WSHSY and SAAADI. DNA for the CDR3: TGCGCCAGCAGTGACCCGTGGAGACGCGGTGACTATGGCTACACCTTC. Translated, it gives CASSDPWRRGDYGYTF.

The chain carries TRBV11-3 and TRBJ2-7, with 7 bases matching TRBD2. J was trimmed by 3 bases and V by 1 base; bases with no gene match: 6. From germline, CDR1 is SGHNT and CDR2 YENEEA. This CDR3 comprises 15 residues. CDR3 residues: CASSLGGGFGYEQYF. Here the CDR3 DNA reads TGTGCCAGCAGCTTAGGCGGGGGTTTTGGCTACGAGCAGTACTTC.

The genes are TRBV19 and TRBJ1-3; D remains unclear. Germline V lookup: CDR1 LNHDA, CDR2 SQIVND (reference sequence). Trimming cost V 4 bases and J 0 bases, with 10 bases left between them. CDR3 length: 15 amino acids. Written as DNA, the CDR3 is TGTGCCAGTAGTACTCCTCTTCTCTCTGGAAACACCATATATTTT. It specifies CASSTPLLSGNTIYF.

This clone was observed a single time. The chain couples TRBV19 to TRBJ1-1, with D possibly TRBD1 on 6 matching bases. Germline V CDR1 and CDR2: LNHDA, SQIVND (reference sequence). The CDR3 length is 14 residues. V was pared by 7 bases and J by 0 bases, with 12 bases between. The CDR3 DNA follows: TGTGCCAGTACCCCGAGGGGGATGAACACTGAAGCTTTCTTT. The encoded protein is CASTPRGMNTEAFF.

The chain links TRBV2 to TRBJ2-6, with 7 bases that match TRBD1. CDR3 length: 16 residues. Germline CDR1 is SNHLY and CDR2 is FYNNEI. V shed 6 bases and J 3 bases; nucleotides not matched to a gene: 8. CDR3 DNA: TGTGCCAGCAGACCGGGACAGAGACATGGGGCCAACGTCCTGACTTTC. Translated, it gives CASRPGQRHGANVLTF.

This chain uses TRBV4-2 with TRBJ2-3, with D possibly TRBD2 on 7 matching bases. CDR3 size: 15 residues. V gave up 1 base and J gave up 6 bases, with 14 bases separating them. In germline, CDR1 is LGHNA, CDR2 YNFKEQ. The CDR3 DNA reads TGTGCCAGCAGCCAAGGGGGGGGGCATAGTGATACGCAGTATTTT. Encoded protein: CASSQGGGHSDTQYF.

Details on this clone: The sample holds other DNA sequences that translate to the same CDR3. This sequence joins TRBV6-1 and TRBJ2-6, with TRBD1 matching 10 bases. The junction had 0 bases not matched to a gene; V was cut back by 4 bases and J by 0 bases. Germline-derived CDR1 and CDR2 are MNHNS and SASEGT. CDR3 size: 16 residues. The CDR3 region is CASSGQGASGANVLTF. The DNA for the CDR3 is TGTGCCAGCAGTGGACAGGGGGCCTCTGGGGCCAACGTCCTGACTTTC.

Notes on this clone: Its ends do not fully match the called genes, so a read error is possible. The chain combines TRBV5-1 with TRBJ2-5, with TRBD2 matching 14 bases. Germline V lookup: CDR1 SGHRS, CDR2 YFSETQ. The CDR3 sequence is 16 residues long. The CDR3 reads CASRLGTSGRMETQYF. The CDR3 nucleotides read TGCGCCAGCAGGTTGGGGACTAGCGGGAGAATGGAGACCCAGTACTTC.

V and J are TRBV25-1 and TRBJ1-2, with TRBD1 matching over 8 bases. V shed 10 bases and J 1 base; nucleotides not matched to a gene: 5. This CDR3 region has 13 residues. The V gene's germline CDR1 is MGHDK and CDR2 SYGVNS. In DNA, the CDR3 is TGTGCCACCGAGACAGGGGTTAACTATGGCTACACCTTC. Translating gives CATETGVNYGYTF.